This TCR beta chain appears in the sequencing data of a study of blood T cells in healthy people across ages. Alongside a J-beta primer mix, a sample-barcoded 5' primer served in a second PCR lasting 7 to 11 cycles. MiXCR was run by TCRdb on the 5' RACE reads, yielding one entry per CDR3 protein. The table lists approximately 1.5 million distinct CDR3 sequences, under 55% of them singletons, with under 5% in the top ten. This clonotype was picked up a small number of times. Looked up from germline, CDR1 is SGHVS and CDR2 is FQNEAQ. The V gene end was trimmed by 1 base and the J gene end by 2 bases; junction bases not matched to a gene: 8. The CDR3 spans 18 residues. PBMCs numbering at least 6 million were isolated per sample.

The origin of this receptor is a woman aged 18-35 years in good health. The chain employs TRBV7-8 and TRBJ2-3, with 11 bases aligning to TRBD2. Sequencing input: blood. Written as DNA, the CDR3 is TGTGCCAGCAGCTTAGGGAGACTAGCGGGGCTATTCACAGATACGCAGTATTTT. Its translation is CASSLGRLAGLFTDTQYF.